The 4 T cell receptor beta chains given below trace back to one sample, sequenced in a study of CD8+ T cells in alopecia areata. Investigators isolated RNA and reverse transcribed it into cDNA to act as the sequencing template. TCRdb's table, derived via immunoSEQ multiplex PCR, lists solely in-frame clones and lacks some. This table holds roughly 120,000 clones, more than 45% found once. Specified treatment: oral pan-JAK inhibitor, 5-10 mg twice daily. This specimen consisted of CD4+ T cells sorted from blood, obtained at week 4, from a patient treated with tofacitinib. These receptors came from a human donor with alopecia areata.

V and J are TRBV30 and TRBJ1-1; D gene ambiguous. The CDR3 is made up of 13 amino acids. The V end lost 0 bases, the J end lost 0 bases, and 5 bases lay between the germline ends. The germline CDR1 and CDR2 sequences are GTSNPN and SVGIG (reference sequence). The CDR3 spells CAWSVRMNTEAFF. The CDR3 DNA follows: TGTGCCTGGAGTGTACGGATGAACACTGAAGCTTTCTTT.

V is TRBV2 and J is TRBJ2-5; 7 bases match TRBD2. The CDR3 sequence is 13 residues long. With V trimmed by 7 bases and J by 4 bases, 6 bases remained unmatched. CDR1 and CDR2 from the germline V gene are SNHLY and FYNNEI. The CDR3 DNA sequence: TGTGCCAGCAACGGGGGGAACGGAGAGACCCAGTACTTC. Encoded protein: CASNGGNGETQYF. The full variable domain, its missing parts supplied by reference TRBV2 and TRBJ2-5, is EPEVTQTPSHQVTQMGQEVILRCVPISNHLYFYWYRQILGQKVEFLVSFYNNEISEKSEIFDDQFSVERPDGSNFTLKIRSTKLEDSAMYFCASNGGNGETQYFGPGTRLLVL.

The V call is TRBV5-6, the J call TRBJ1-2; D remains unclear. In germline, CDR1 is SGHDT, CDR2 YYEEEE. Trimming cost V 4 bases and J 5 bases, with 21 bases left between them. The CDR3 runs to 16 residues. CDR3 nucleotides: TGTGCCAGCAGCCGCCCGGTGAGGAGCAAGAAGTATGGCTACACCTTC. Its translation: CASSRPVRSKKYGYTF.

The chain couples TRBV29-1 to TRBJ2-4; weak D call: TRBD2 (6 bases). From germline, CDR1 is SQVTM and CDR2 ANQGSEA. Trimming shortened V by 4 bases and J by 0 bases, and 10 bases separated the two germline ends. This CDR3 comprises 14 residues. The CDR3, as DNA: TGCAGCGTTGGGGGGGACTTAGCCAAAAACATTCAGTACTTC. It specifies CSVGGDLAKNIQYF. The full variable domain, its missing parts supplied by reference TRBV29-1 and TRBJ2-4, is SAVISQKPSRDICQRGTSLTIQCQVDSQVTMMFWYRQQPGQSLTLIATANQGSEATYESGFVIDKFPISRPNLTFSTLTVSNMSPEDSSIYLCSVGGDLAKNIQYFGAGTRLSVL.